Below, 8 T cell receptor beta chains from the same sample are listed, as sequenced in a study of blood T cell repertoires in COVID-19. Method: immunoSEQ multiplex PCR; TCRdb's copy keeps in-frame clones and lacks some. The sample contains about 100,000 clones, about 86% of which appear only once. Specimen: peripheral blood. Source of these receptors: a man older than 75 with acute or convalescent COVID-19.

This clone was recorded a few times. This chain uses TRBV10-3 with TRBJ1-1, with D perhaps matching TRBD1 (6 bases). Trimming cost V 4 bases and J 2 bases, with 11 bases left between them. Germline V gene lookup returns CDR1 ENHRY and CDR2 SYGVKD. This CDR3 contains 14 residues. CDR3 DNA: TGTGCCATCAGTGGGGCAGGGGATAACACTGAAGCTTTCTTT. Residues: CAISGAGDNTEAFF.

CDR3 nucleotides: TGTGCCAGCAGCCTGGGACAGAACTATGGCTACACCTTC. Translated: CASSLGQNYGYTF. The V and J genes are TRBV7-2 and TRBJ1-2; 7 nucleotides line up with TRBD1. The germline CDR1 and CDR2 sequences are SGHTA and FQGNSA. V trimming: 5 bases; J trimming: 2 bases; junction bases outside the gene matches: 2. CDR3 size: 13 residues.

The chain uses TRBV2 and TRBJ2-2; tentative D call: TRBD1 (6 bases). The CDR3 loop spans 13 amino acids. V was trimmed by 7 bases and J by 5 bases, leaving 11 bases between them. The V gene's germline CDR1 is SNHLY and CDR2 FYNNEI. CDR3 coding DNA: TGTGCCAGCAAAGGGACACTGACCGGGGAGCTGTTTTTT. It specifies CASKGTLTGELFF.

The chain combines TRBV5-4 with TRBJ2-7, with 12 bases identical to TRBD2. The germline CDR1 and CDR2 sequences are SGHNT and YYREEE (reference sequence). The J segment lost 5 bases and the V segment lost 4 bases, leaving 4 bases of the junction unmatched. The CDR3 has 14 residues. For the CDR3, the DNA is TGTGCCAGCAGCCGGACTAGCGGGAAGAACGAGCAGTACTTC. Its protein product is CASSRTSGKNEQYF.

This clone was recorded once. The J gene is TRBJ1-4, the V gene TRBV9; the D is unclear. The CDR3 is made up of 15 amino acids. V gave up 1 base and J gave up 6 bases, with 13 bases separating them. Germline V gives CDR1 SGDLS, CDR2 YYNGEE. The DNA for the CDR3 is TGTGCCAGCAGCGTACGGGGAGAGGAGCATGAAAAACTGTTTTTT. Protein sequence: CASSVRGEEHEKLFF.

V usage is TRBV9 and J usage is TRBJ2-2; 7 bases are a match to TRBD1. V lost 0 bases, J lost 5 bases, and 4 bases stayed unmatched. Germline assignment: CDR1 SGDLS and CDR2 YYNGEE. This CDR3 contains 15 residues. CDR3 in amino acids: CASSVVTGETGELFF. As DNA, the CDR3 is TGTGCCAGCAGCGTAGTTACAGGGGAAACCGGGGAGCTGTTTTTT. The full variable domain, completed using reference TRBV9 and TRBJ2-2, is DSGVTQTPKHLITATGQRVTLRCSPRSGDLSVYWYQQSLDQGLQFLIQYYNGEERAKGNILERFSAQQFPDLHSELNLSSLELGDSALYFCASSVVTGETGELFFGEGSRLTVL.

J is TRBJ2-7 and V is TRBV9; TRBD2 agrees at 10 bases. The CDR3 is 16 residues long. In germline, CDR1 is SGDLS, CDR2 YYNGEE. With 3 bases clipped from V and 6 bases from J, the junction kept 12 bases outside the gene matches. The CDR3 protein is CASSEFGAGGPGEQYF. CDR3 in DNA: TGTGCCAGCAGCGAGTTCGGAGCGGGAGGGCCAGGCGAGCAGTACTTC. The whole variable domain, filled in from reference TRBV9 and TRBJ2-7, reads DSGVTQTPKHLITATGQRVTLRCSPRSGDLSVYWYQQSLDQGLQFLIQYYNGEERAKGNILERFSAQQFPDLHSELNLSSLELGDSALYFCASSEFGAGGPGEQYFGPGTRLTVT.

This rearrangement joins TRBV6-2 or TRBV6-3 to TRBJ1-6, with D uncertain. Germline V gives CDR1 MNHEY, CDR2 SVGEGT. There are 13 residues in the CDR3. V was clipped by 0 bases and J by 7 bases, with 4 bases between them. The CDR3 DNA reads as TGTGCCAGCAGTTACTCTCGGAATTCACCCCTCCACTTT. Translation gives CASSYSRNSPLHF.